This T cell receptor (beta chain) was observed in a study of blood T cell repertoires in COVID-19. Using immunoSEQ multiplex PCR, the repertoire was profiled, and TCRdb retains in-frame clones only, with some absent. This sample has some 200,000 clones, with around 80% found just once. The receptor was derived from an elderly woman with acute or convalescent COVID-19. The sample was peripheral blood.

The CDR3 region has the DNA TGCGCCAGCAGTCAATCTTCTGGCAGATGCACTGAAGCTTTCTTT. It translates to CASSQSSGRCTEAFF. The gene calls are TRBV23-1 and TRBJ1-1; the D is unclear. TRBV23-1 is an open reading frame, and its role is uncertain. V was cut by 0 bases and J by 4 bases, with 12 bases left in between. CDR3 size: 15 residues.